A selection of T cell receptor beta chains follows, all from one sample in a study of OX40 agonist ivuxolimab in advanced cancers. Sequencing was performed with immunoSEQ multiplex PCR; in TCRdb, only in-frame clones are kept and a portion is missing. Here the sample spans fewer than 85,000 clones, about 92% being singletons. Sequencing used CD4+ or CD8+ T cells sorted from blood, obtained in a trial of the OX40 agonist ivuxolimab. These receptors all come from an adult with an advanced solid tumor such as melanoma, head and neck, liver or kidney cancer. CDR3s include the opening cysteine and the closing phenylalanine or tryptophan.

V	CDR3
TRBV5-4	CASSLGQGFYEQYF
TRBV13	CASSSRGHAYGYTF
TRBV7-8	CASSGTDGYTF
TRBV7-9	CASSLASGPLSSYEQYF
TRBV5-6	CASSSDLTYNEQFF
TRBV19	CASSISGPTYNEQFF
TRBV19	CASSLGQGDQPQHF
TRBV5-6	CASSPGSGRAETQYF
TRBV19	CASSLPWRTGFDEQYF
TRBV5-1	CASSLGSRADEQYF
TRBV25-1	CASRGGTSQETQYF
TRBV29-1	CSVGVAGASYEQYF
TRBV4-1	CASSLPAMNTEAFF
TRBV11-2	CASSLGSMEGRDTEAFF
TRBV13	CASSPRSSGFSNEQFF
TRBV9	CASSVGHTTGELFF
TRBV14	CASSQDLQGDYEQYF
TRBV5-4	CASSSDRGNYGYTF
TRBV6-1	CASSDMAGGNTQYF
TRBV6-1	CASSPESNYEQYF
TRBV4-1	CASSQDESSYNEQFF
TRBV27	CASSFFGGGAGETQYF
TRBV27	CASSLSRITDTQYF
TRBV6-5	CASSYSVGQESYGYTF
TRBV5-1	CASSLVSYEQYF
TRBV29-1	CSVLPDSYEQHF
TRBV30	CAWSEGQGDGYTF
TRBV7-9	CASSPPHQDSEQYF
TRBV7-9	CASSTTSGGTTDTQYF
TRBV5-1	CASSLSWAGDYGYTF
TRBV13	CASSGGWQYEQYF
TRBV4-3	CASSQGQGGTEAFF
TRBV6-5	CASSPYGSLSYEQYF
TRBV6-5	CASRLTRAYNEQFF
TRBV13	CASSLDRGTNEKLFF
TRBV10-2	CASSDQGYNEQFF
TRBV5-1	CASSLGRGEWPGNTIYF
TRBV27	CASSPLVVPNTEAFF
TRBV5-4	CASSPGTGDYEQYF